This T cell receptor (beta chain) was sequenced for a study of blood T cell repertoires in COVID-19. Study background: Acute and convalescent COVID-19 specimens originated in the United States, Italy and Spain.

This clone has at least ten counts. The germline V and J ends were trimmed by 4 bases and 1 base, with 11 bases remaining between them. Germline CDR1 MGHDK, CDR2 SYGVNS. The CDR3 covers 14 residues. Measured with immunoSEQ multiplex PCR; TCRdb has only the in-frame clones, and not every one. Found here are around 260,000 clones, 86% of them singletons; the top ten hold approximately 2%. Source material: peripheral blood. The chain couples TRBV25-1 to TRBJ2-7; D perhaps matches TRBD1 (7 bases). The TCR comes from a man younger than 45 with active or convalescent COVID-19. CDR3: CASSATGRSYEQYF. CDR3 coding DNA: TGTGCCAGCAGTGCGACAGGGAGGTCCTACGAGCAGTACTTC.